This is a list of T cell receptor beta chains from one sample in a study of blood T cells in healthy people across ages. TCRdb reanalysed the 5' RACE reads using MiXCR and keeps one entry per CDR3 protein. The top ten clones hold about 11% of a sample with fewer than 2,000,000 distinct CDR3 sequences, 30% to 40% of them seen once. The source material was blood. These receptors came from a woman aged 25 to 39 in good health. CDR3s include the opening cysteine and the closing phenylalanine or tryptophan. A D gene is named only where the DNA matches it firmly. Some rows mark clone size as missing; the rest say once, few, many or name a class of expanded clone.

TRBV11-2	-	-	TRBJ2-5	CASAGPAETQYF	TGTGCCAGCGCCGGTCCAGCTGAGACCCAGTACTTC
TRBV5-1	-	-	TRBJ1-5	CASSLSGVRNQPQHF	TGCGCCAGCAGCTTGTCAGGGGTACGGAATCAGCCCCAGCATTTT
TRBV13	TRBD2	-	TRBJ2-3	CASRAGGRSTDTQYF	TGTGCCAGCAGGGCGGGAGGGCGAAGCACAGATACGCAGTATTTT
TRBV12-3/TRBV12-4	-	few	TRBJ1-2	CASIDSLYGYTF	TGTGCCAGCATTGACAGTCTATATGGCTACACCTTC
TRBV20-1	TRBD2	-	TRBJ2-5	CSARIAGETETQYF	TGCAGTGCTAGAATAGCGGGAGAGACAGAGACCCAGTACTTC
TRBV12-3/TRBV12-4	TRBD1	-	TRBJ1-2	CASSLDTDARRGQDYGYTF	TGTGCCAGCAGTTTAGATACAGACGCCAGAAGGGGGCAGGACTATGGCTACACCTTC
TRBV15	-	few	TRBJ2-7	CATSRGGPYEQYF	TGTGCCACCAGCAGAGGGGGTCCTTACGAGCAGTACTTC
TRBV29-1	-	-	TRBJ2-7	CSVELGVRSSYEQYF	TGCAGCGTTGAACTAGGGGTTAGGAGCTCCTACGAGCAGTACTTC
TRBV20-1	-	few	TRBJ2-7	CSAPSRAPHQQYF	TGCAGTGCCCCTTCCAGGGCTCCGCATCAGCAGTACTTC
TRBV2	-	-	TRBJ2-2	CASKGQFTSGERFF	TGTGCCAGCAAAGGTCAGTTTACATCCGGGGAGCGGTTTTTT
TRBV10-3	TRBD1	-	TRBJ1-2	CATGTGEGGYTF	TGTGCCACCGGGACAGGGGAGGGGGGCTACACCTTC
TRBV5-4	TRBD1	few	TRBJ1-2	CASNPTGTRYGYTF	TGTGCCAGCAACCCGACAGGGACCCGCTATGGCTACACCTTC
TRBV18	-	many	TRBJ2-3	CASSTADTDTQYF	TGTGCCAGCTCAACGGCAGACACAGATACGCAGTATTTT
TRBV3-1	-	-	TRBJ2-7	CASSQEAGAPYEQYF	TGTGCCAGCAGCCAAGAGGCGGGGGCGCCTTACGAGCAGTACTTC
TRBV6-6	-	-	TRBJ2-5	CASTPSTGFGEAQYF	TGTGCCAGCACCCCCTCAACAGGGTTTGGGGAGGCCCAGTACTTC
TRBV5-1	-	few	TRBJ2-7	CASSLAASGATYEQYF	TGCGCCAGCAGCTTGGCCGCGTCAGGAGCAACCTACGAGCAGTACTTC
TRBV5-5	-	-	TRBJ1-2	CVSSQGSAYGYTF	TGTGTCAGCAGCCAGGGGAGCGCGTATGGCTACACCTTC
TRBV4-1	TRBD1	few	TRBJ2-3	CASRGQYSTDTQYF	TGCGCCAGCAGGGGACAGTATAGCACAGATACGCAGTATTTT
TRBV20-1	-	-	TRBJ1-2	CSARNGWEGTDGYTF	TGCAGTGCTAGAAACGGGTGGGAAGGAACGGATGGCTACACCTTC
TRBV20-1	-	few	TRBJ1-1	CSARRGATNTEAFF	TGCAGTGCCCGACGGGGGGCGACGAACACTGAAGCTTTCTTT
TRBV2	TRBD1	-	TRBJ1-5	CASSYRGKGNQPQHF	TGTGCCAGCAGTTACAGGGGGAAAGGCAATCAGCCCCAGCATTTT
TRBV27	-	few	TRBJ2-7	CASRLGLEQYF	TGTGCCAGCAGGCTAGGTCTCGAGCAGTACTTC
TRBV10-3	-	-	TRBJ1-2	CAISGPPSGPAYGHTF	TGTGCCATCAGTGGTCCCCCGAGCGGCCCGGCCTATGGCCACACCTTC
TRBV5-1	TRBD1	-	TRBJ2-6	CARRQGPIGASVLTF	TGCGCCCGTCGACAGGGGCCCATAGGGGCCAGCGTCCTGACTTTC
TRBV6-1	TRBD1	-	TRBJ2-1	CASTGTATYNEQFF	TGTGCCAGTACCGGGACAGCGACCTACAATGAGCAGTTCTTC
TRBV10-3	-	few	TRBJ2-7	CAISSPDSGSYEQYF	TGTGCCATCAGCTCACCCGATTCCGGCTCCTACGAGCAGTACTTC
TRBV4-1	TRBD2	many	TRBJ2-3	CASSPLGARTSIDTQYF	TGCGCCAGCAGCCCCCTGGGGGCGAGGACTAGCATAGATACGCAGTATTTT
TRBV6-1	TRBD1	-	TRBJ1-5	CASSEAFGQGAGQPQHF	TGTGCCAGCAGTGAAGCGTTTGGACAGGGGGCCGGTCAGCCCCAGCATTTT
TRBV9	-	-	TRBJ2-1	CASSQFQGEQFF	TGTGCCAGCAGTCAGTTCCAGGGTGAGCAGTTCTTC